Each of the 28 T cell receptor beta chains below was sequenced from the same sample in a study of blood T cells in healthy people across ages. The second PCR ran roughly 6 to 11 cycles with a sample-barcoded 5' primer and J-beta primers. MiXCR, run by TCRdb on the 5' RACE reads, gives a single entry per CDR3 protein. The sample has 700,000 to 850,000 distinct CDR3 sequences; roughly 34% are singletons. Specimen: blood. Receptors originate from a man between 18 and 35 years old in good health.

J is TRBJ2-3 and V is TRBV7-9; possibly TRBD1 for D (5 bases). Trimming pared 1 base from V and 3 bases from J, leaving 14 bases between. The V gene's germline CDR1 is SEHNR and CDR2 FQNEAQ (reference sequence). The CDR3 loop spans 16 amino acids. The CDR3 protein is CASSLERWGRTDTQYF. As DNA, the CDR3 is TGTGCCAGCAGCTTAGAGAGGTGGGGCCGTACAGATACGCAGTATTTT.

This clonotype turned up a few times. The J gene is TRBJ2-3, the V gene TRBV12-3 or TRBV12-4, with TRBD1 identical over 7 bases. The CDR3 is 14 amino acids. Trimming took 8 bases from V and 4 from J; bases not matched to a gene: 9. CDR3 residues: CASFLGGGADTQYF. The DNA of the CDR3 is TGTGCCAGCTTCTTAGGGGGCGGCGCAGATACGCAGTATTTT.

The V call is TRBV27, the J call TRBJ1-1, with D hard to call. Trimming took 6 bases from V and 1 from J, leaving 12 bases between them. CDR3 size: 14 residues. Germline-derived CDR1 and CDR2 are MNHEY and SMNVEV (reference sequence). As DNA, the CDR3 is TGTGCCAGCAGCTACCGGGAATCGAACACTGAAGCTTTCTTT. Protein sequence: CASSYRESNTEAFF.

The genes are TRBV20-1 and TRBJ1-5; a possible D gene is TRBD1 (6 bases). Trimming took off 0 bases at V and 13 bases at J, with 22 bases between the two ends. Germline V CDR1 and CDR2: DFQATT, SNEGSKA (reference sequence). CDR3 length: 15 amino acids. The CDR3 DNA is TGCAGTGCTAGAGACGCGGGGGCCAAAATCGGGAAGCAGCATTTT. Its protein is CSARDAGAKIGKQHF.

This clonotype has just one count. This sequence joins TRBV7-9 and TRBJ2-1, with D perhaps TRBD1 or TRBD2 (5 bases each). Per germline, CDR1 SEHNR and CDR2 FQNEAQ (reference sequence). The CDR3 spans 15 residues. V dropped 3 bases and J dropped 7 bases, with 16 bases sitting between them. Written as DNA, the CDR3 is TGTGCCAGCAGCTTGGACGGGACGAGGGTAAATGAGCAGTTCTTC. Protein sequence: CASSLDGTRVNEQFF. Full variable domain (missing parts from reference TRBV7-9 and TRBJ2-1): DTGVSQNPRHKITKRGQNVTFRCDPISEHNRLYWYRQTLGQGPEFLTYFQNEAQLEKSRLLSDRFSAERPKGSFSTLEIQRTEQGDSAMYLCASSLDGTRVNEQFFGPGTRLTVL.

In this sample, this clonotype turned up once. This chain links TRBV6-5 with TRBJ1-2; D might be TRBD1 (5 bases). The V end lost 2 bases, the J end lost 2 bases, and 18 bases lay between the germline ends. This CDR3 has 17 residues. From germline, CDR1 is MNHEY and CDR2 SVGAGI. The CDR3 DNA reads TGTGCCAGCAGTTACGGGTCAGGGCCATCAACCAACTATGGCTACACCTTC. This codes for CASSYGSGPSTNYGYTF.

This clonotype showed up just a few times. J is TRBJ1-2 and V is TRBV15; the match to TRBD1 covers 10 bases. Trimming at V came to 8 bases and at J to 6 bases, leaving 9 bases not matched to a gene. The CDR3 has 14 residues. CDR1 and CDR2 from the germline V gene are LNHNV and YYDKDF (reference sequence). The CDR3 nucleotides read TGTGCCACCGACTTAGACGGGACAGGGGATGGCTACACCTTC. Translated, it gives CATDLDGTGDGYTF.

As concerns this clonotype: Being one base from a much bigger clone, this may be a read error. The CDR3 sequence is CASSFTTSGGDIYEQFF. In DNA form, the CDR3 reads TGTGCCAGCAGCTTTACCACTAGCGGGGGGGATATCTACGAGCAGTTCTTC. This chain joins TRBV6-4 and TRBJ2-1, with TRBD2 identical over 13 bases. This CDR3 contains 17 residues. The germline gives CDR1 MRHNA, CDR2 SNTAGT. V lost 6 bases to trimming and J lost 10 bases; unmatched junction nucleotides: 15.

The gene calls are TRBV12-3 or TRBV12-4 and TRBJ2-6; TRBD1 matches at 7 bases. Trimming cost V 6 bases and J 0 bases; bases outside gene matches: 14. The CDR3 covers 19 residues. The CDR3 bases are TGTGCCAGCAGAGAACCAACAGGGGCGACGGACTCTGGGGCCAACGTCCTGACTTTC. As protein: CASREPTGATDSGANVLTF.

The chain couples TRBV20-1 to TRBJ2-3, with D maybe TRBD2 (6 bases). The CDR3 spans 14 residues. With 1 base removed from V and 0 bases from J, the gap between germline ends came to 8 bases. The germline V gene encodes CDR1 DFQATT and CDR2 SNEGSKA (reference sequence). CDR3 in amino acids: CSARAGTSTDTQYF. CDR3 DNA sequence: TGCAGTGCTAGAGCAGGGACTAGCACAGATACGCAGTATTTT.

This sequence joins TRBV7-9 and TRBJ2-2, with TRBD1 matching over 8 bases. The CDR3 is 15 amino acids. Trimming cost V 5 bases and J 0 bases; bases outside gene matches: 2. Germline CDR1 reads SEHNR; CDR2 reads FQNEAQ (reference sequence). The CDR3 sequence: CASSQQGANTGELFF. The CDR3 bases are TGTGCCAGCAGCCAACAGGGGGCGAACACCGGGGAGCTGTTTTTT.

The chain employs TRBV7-9 and TRBJ1-1; weak D call: TRBD1 (5 bases). Germline CDR1 and CDR2: SEHNR and FQNEAQ (reference sequence). The CDR3 consists of 14 residues. V was cut by 2 bases and J by 5 bases, with 12 bases left in between. The CDR3 nucleotides are TGTGCCAGCAGCTTAACCCTTGGGGGTACTGAAGCTTTCTTT. Translating gives CASSLTLGGTEAFF.

This clonotype was counted only a few times. V usage is TRBV4-2 and J usage is TRBJ2-1, with 8 bases that match TRBD2. Germline assignment: CDR1 LGHNA and CDR2 YNFKEQ. The V gene end was trimmed by 5 bases and the J gene end by 8 bases; junction bases not matched to a gene: 8. The CDR3 covers 14 residues. CDR3 in DNA: TGTGCCAGCAGCTGGACTAGCCCCACAGATGAGCAGTTCTTC. Protein sequence: CASSWTSPTDEQFF.

This chain joins TRBV29-1 and TRBJ1-5; TRBD1 agrees at 10 bases. The V gene end was trimmed by 5 bases and the J gene end by 2 bases; junction bases not matched to a gene: 3. Looked up from germline, CDR1 is SQVTM and CDR2 is ANQGSEA. The CDR3 has 14 amino acids. This CDR3 reads CSVIGTGGNQPQHF. DNA of the CDR3: TGCAGCGTTATCGGGACAGGGGGCAATCAGCCCCAGCATTTT.

Notes on this clonotype: The junction departs from the called germline gene at one end, perhaps through a read error. This sequence joins TRBV12-3 or TRBV12-4 and TRBJ1-1, with 7 nucleotides matching TRBD1. The CDR3 extends over 15 amino acids. The chain's CDR3 is CASRTGDVGNTEAFF. Written as DNA, the CDR3 is TGTGCCAGCAGAACAGGGGACGTCGGGAACACCGAAGCTTTCTTT.

The sample holds a few counts of this clonotype. The chain uses TRBV2 and TRBJ1-2; D gene uncertain. Germline-derived CDR1 and CDR2 are SNHLY and FYNNEI. This CDR3 spans 14 amino acids. With 3 bases removed from V and 4 bases from J, the gap between germline ends came to 12 bases. Written as DNA, the CDR3 is TGTGCCAGCAGTGAGTGGAGCAGAATCTATGGCTACACCTTC. As protein: CASSEWSRIYGYTF.

The rearrangement joins TRBV4-1 to TRBJ2-5, with a tentative D call TRBD1 (5 bases). CDR3 length: 15 amino acids. Per the germline V gene, CDR1 is MGHRA and CDR2 is YSYEKL. Trimming removed 0 bases at V and 3 bases at J, with 11 bases between. CDR3 residues: CASSQDDEGEETQYF. The CDR3, as DNA: TGCGCCAGCAGCCAAGATGATGAAGGGGAAGAGACCCAGTACTTC.

This clonotype was observed a few times. The V call is TRBV7-9, the J call TRBJ2-7, with unresolved D. The CDR3 is 15 amino acids. CDR1 is SEHNR and CDR2 is FQNEAQ in the germline V gene (reference sequence). Trimming took 0 bases from V and 0 from J, leaving 9 bases between them. The CDR3 sequence is CASSLAIGNSYEQYF. The DNA of the CDR3 is TGTGCCAGCAGCTTAGCGATCGGAAACTCCTACGAGCAGTACTTC.

V usage is TRBV9 and J usage is TRBJ1-2; TRBD1 agrees at 7 bases. J lost 9 bases, V lost 4 bases, and 9 bases had no gene match. CDR1 is SGDLS, CDR2 YYNGEE, per germline. The CDR3 loop spans 13 amino acids. In DNA form, the CDR3 reads TGTGCCAGCAGCCCCCCAGGACAGGTCCGCTACACCTTC. This sequence encodes CASSPPGQVRYTF.

This clonotype was detected a few times. This chain links TRBV20-1 with TRBJ1-4; D may be TRBD1 (5 bases). V was pared by 3 bases and J by 8 bases, with 19 bases between. The germline V gene encodes CDR1 DFQATT and CDR2 SNEGSKA (reference sequence). The CDR3 extends over 15 amino acids. Here the CDR3 DNA reads TGCAGTGCTAGGGCTGAGAAAGGGGCAGGAGAAAAACTGTTTTTT. This translates into CSARAEKGAGEKLFF.

This clonotype occurred a few times. This chain joins TRBV5-5 and TRBJ2-7; weak D call: TRBD2 (6 bases). CDR1 and CDR2 (germline): SGHKS, YYEKEE (reference sequence). Trimming removed 5 bases at V and 0 bases at J, with 24 bases between. This CDR3 contains 18 residues. The chain's CDR3 is CASRIYFAGGDLSYEQYF. The CDR3 DNA sequence: TGTGCCAGCAGGATATATTTTGCAGGCGGGGATCTCTCCTACGAGCAGTACTTC.

The chain uses TRBV6-1 and TRBJ2-5; D gene unclear. The CDR3 covers 11 residues. Germline V gives CDR1 MNHNS, CDR2 SASEGT. Trimming cost V 6 bases and J 4 bases, with 6 bases left between them. The CDR3 coding sequence is TGTGCCAGCAGAGGGCCAGAGACCCAGTACTTC. Its translation is CASRGPETQYF.

This clonotype was counted ten times or more. V is TRBV12-3 or TRBV12-4 and J is TRBJ2-3; TRBD1 might be the D (6 bases). The germline V and J ends were trimmed by 8 bases and 6 bases, with 12 bases remaining between them. The CDR3 sequence is 12 residues long. Here the CDR3 reads CASSPRGDTQYF. For the CDR3, the DNA is TGTGCCAGCTCACCAAGGGGGGATACGCAGTATTTT.

The chain employs TRBV7-9 and TRBJ2-5; D unclear. The V end lost 3 bases, the J end lost 5 bases, and 10 bases lay between the germline ends. Germline V lookup: CDR1 SEHNR, CDR2 FQNEAQ (reference sequence). CDR3 length: 13 amino acids. The CDR3 bases are TGTGCCAGCAGCTTCACGACGCTGGAGACCCAGTACTTC. Translation: CASSFTTLETQYF.

This clonotype showed up just a few times. This chain connects TRBV7-2 to TRBJ2-1; 7 bases fit TRBD1. The CDR3 totals 16 residues. The germline gives CDR1 SGHTA, CDR2 FQGNSA. Trimming removed 5 bases from V and 0 bases from J; junction bases left unmatched: 7. The CDR3 nucleotides read TGTGCCAGCAGCGCCCGACAGGGTTTCTCCTACAATGAGCAGTTCTTC. It codes for CASSARQGFSYNEQFF. Full variable domain (outside the CDR3, taken from reference TRBV7-2 and TRBJ2-1): GAGVSQSPSNKVTEKGKDVELRCDPISGHTALYWYRQSLGQGLEFLIYFQGNSAPDKSGLPSDRFSAERTGGSVSTLTIQRTQQEDSAVYLCASSARQGFSYNEQFFGPGTRLTVL.

V usage is TRBV12-3 or TRBV12-4 and J usage is TRBJ1-1; the match to TRBD1 covers 12 bases. The V and J ends lost 5 bases and 1 base, in that order; junction bases with no gene match: 8. This CDR3 is built from 17 residues. The CDR3 nucleotides read TGTGCCAGCAGTCCGGGACAGGGGGCTAAAGGGAACACTGAAGCTTTCTTT. Residues: CASSPGQGAKGNTEAFF.

This clonotype was seen only a few times. This chain links TRBV10-3 with TRBJ2-5, with 10 positions matching TRBD1. This CDR3 contains 16 residues. V lost 2 bases, J lost 4 bases, and 7 bases stayed unmatched. Germline V gene lookup returns CDR1 ENHRY and CDR2 SYGVKD. Written as DNA, the CDR3 is TGTGCCATCAGTGAGACCCGACAGGGGGCCGGAGAGACCCAGTACTTC. Translating gives CAISETRQGAGETQYF.

The J gene is TRBJ2-2, the V gene TRBV4-2; tentatively, D is TRBD1 (5 bases). Germline V gives CDR1 LGHNA, CDR2 YNFKEQ. Trimming took off 0 bases at V and 3 bases at J, with 11 bases between the two ends. CDR3 length: 16 residues. The CDR3 is CASSQEGESDTGELFF. The CDR3 coding sequence is TGTGCCAGCAGCCAAGAAGGGGAATCGGACACCGGGGAGCTGTTTTTT.